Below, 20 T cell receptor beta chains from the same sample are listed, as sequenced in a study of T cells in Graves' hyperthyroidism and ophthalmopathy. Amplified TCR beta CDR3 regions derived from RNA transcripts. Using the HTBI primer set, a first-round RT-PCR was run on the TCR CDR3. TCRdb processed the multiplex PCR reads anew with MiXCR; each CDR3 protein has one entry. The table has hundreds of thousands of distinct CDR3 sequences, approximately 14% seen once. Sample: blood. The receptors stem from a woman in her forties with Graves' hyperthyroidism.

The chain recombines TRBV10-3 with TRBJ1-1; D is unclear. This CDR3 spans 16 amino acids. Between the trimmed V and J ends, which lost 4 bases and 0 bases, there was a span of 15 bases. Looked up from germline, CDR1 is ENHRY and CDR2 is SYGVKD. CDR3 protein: CAISGLHSNMNTEAFF. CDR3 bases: TGTGCCATCAGTGGACTTCACAGCAACATGAACACTGAAGCTTTCTTT.

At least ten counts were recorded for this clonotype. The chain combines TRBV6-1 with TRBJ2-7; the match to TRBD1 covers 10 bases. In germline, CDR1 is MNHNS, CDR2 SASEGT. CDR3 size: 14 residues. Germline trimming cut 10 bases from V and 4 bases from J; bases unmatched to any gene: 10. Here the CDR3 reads CAIKPGQGRYEQYF. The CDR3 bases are TGTGCCATTAAACCGGGACAGGGGAGATACGAGCAGTACTTC.

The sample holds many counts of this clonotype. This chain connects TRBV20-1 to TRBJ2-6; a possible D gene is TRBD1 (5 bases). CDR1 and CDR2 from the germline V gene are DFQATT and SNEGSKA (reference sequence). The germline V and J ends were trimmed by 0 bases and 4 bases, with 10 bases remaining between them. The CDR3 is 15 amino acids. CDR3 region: CSAREGRAGANVLTF. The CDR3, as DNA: TGCAGTGCTAGAGAGGGCAGGGCCGGGGCCAACGTCCTGACTTTC.

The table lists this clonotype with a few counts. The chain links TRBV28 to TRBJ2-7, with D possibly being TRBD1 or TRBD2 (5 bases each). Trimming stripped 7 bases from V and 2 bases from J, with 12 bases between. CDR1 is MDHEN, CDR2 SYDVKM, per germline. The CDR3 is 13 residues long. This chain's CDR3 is CASTLRGAYEQYF. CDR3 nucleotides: TGTGCCAGCACCCTAAGGGGAGCCTACGAGCAGTACTTC.

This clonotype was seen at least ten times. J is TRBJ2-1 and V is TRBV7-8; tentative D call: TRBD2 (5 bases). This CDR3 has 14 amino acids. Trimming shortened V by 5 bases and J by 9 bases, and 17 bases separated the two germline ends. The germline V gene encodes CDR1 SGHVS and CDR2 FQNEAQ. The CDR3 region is CASSASGVGSEQFF. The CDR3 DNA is TGTGCCAGCAGCGCAAGCGGAGTGGGGAGTGAGCAGTTCTTC.

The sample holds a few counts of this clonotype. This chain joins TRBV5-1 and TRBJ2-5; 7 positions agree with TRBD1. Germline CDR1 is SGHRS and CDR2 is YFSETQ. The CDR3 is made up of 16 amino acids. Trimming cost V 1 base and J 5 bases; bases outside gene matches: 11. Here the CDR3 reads CASSLRQGTLGETQYF. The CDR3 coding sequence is TGCGCCAGCAGCTTGAGACAGGGAACGCTGGGGGAGACCCAGTACTTC. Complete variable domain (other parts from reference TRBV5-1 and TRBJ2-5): KAGVTQTPRYLIKTRGQQVTLSCSPISGHRSVSWYQQTPGQGLQFLFEYFSETQRNKGNFPGRFSGRQFSNSRSEMNVSTLELGDSALYLCASSLRQGTLGETQYFGPGTRLLVL.

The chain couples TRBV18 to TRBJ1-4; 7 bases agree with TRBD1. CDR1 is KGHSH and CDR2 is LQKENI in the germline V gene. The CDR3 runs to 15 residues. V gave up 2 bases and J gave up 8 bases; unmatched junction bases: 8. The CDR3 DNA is TGTGCCAGCTCACCAAGGACAGGTGACGGGGAAAAACTGTTTTTT. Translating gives CASSPRTGDGEKLFF.

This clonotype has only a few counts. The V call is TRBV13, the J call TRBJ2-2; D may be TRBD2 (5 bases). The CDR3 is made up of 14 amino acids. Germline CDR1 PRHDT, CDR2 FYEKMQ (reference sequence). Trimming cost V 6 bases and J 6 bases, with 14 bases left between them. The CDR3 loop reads CASRSSEGAGELFF. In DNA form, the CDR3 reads TGTGCCAGCAGATCCTCCGAGGGAGCCGGGGAGCTGTTTTTT.

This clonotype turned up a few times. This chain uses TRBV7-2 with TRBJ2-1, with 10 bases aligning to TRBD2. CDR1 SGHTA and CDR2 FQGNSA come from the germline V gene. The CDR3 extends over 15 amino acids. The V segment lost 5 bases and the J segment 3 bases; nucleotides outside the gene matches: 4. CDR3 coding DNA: TGTGCCAGCAGCAACCTAGCGGGAGTCTACAATGAGCAGTTCTTC. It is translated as CASSNLAGVYNEQFF.

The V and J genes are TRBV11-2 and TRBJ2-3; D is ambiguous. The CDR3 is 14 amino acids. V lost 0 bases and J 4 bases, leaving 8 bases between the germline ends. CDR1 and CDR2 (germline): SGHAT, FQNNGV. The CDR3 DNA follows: TGTGCCAGCAGCTTAGATGTGATGGCAGATACGCAGTATTTT. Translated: CASSLDVMADTQYF.

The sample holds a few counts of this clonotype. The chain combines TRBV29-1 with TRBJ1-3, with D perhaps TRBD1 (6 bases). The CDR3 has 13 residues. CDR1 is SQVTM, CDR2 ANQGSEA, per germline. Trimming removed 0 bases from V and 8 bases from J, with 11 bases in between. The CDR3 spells CSVEDGQTDTIYF. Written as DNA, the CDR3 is TGCAGCGTTGAAGATGGACAGACAGACACCATATATTTT.

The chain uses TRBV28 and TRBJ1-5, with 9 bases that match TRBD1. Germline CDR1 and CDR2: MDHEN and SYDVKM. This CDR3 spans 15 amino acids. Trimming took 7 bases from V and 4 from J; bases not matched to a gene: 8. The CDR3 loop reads CASTYRDRDNQPQHF. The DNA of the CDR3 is TGTGCCAGCACCTACCGGGACAGGGATAATCAGCCCCAGCATTTT. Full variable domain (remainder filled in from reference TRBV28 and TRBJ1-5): DVKVTQSSRYLVKRTGEKVFLECVQDMDHENMFWYRQDPGLGLRLIYFSYDVKMKEKGDIPEGYSVSREKKERFSLILESASTNQTSMYLCASTYRDRDNQPQHFGDGTRLSIL.

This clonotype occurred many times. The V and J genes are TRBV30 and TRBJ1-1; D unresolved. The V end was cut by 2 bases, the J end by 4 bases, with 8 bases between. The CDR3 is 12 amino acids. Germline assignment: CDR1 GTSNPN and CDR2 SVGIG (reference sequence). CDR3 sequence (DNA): TGTGCCTGGAGTATCTCGAGCACTGAAGCTTTCTTT. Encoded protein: CAWSISSTEAFF.

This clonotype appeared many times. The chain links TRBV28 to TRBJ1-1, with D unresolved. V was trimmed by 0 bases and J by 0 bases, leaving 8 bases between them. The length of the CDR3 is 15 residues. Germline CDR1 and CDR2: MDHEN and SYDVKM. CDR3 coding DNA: TGTGCCAGCAGTTTATGGGGCAGAATGAACACTGAAGCTTTCTTT. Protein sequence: CASSLWGRMNTEAFF.

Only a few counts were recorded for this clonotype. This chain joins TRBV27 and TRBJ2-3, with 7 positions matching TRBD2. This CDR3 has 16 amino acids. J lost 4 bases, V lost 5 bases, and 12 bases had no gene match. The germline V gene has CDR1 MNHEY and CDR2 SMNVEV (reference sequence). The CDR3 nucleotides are TGTGCCAGCAGTCAAGGACTAGTCAAGACTTCAGATACGCAGTATTTT. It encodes CASSQGLVKTSDTQYF.

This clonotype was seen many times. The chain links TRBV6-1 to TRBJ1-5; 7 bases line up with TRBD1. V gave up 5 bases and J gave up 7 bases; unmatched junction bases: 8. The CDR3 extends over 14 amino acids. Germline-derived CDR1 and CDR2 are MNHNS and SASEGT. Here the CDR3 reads CASSPQGVSQPQHF. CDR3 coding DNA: TGTGCCAGCAGTCCCCAGGGGGTCAGCCAGCCCCAGCATTTT.

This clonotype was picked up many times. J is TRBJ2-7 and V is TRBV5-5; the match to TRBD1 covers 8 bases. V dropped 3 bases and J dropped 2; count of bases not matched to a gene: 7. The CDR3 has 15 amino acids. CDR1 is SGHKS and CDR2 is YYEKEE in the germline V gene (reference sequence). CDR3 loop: CASSYVRQGPYEQYF. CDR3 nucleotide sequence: TGTGCCAGCAGCTACGTTCGACAGGGGCCCTACGAGCAGTACTTC. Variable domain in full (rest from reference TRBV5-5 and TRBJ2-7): DAGVTQSPTHLIKTRGQQVTLRCSPISGHKSVSWYQQVLGQGPQFIFQYYEKEERGRGNFPDRFSARQFPNYSSELNVNALLLGDSALYLCASSYVRQGPYEQYFGPGTRLTVT.

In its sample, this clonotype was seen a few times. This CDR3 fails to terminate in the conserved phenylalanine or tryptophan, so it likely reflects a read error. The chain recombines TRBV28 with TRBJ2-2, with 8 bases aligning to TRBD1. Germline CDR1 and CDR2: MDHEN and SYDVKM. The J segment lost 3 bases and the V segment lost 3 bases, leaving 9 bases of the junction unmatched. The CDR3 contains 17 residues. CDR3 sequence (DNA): TGTGCCAGCAGTTTCTCCGCAGGGGGCAGGTACACCGGGGAGCTGTTTTCT. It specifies CASSFSAGGRYTGELFS.

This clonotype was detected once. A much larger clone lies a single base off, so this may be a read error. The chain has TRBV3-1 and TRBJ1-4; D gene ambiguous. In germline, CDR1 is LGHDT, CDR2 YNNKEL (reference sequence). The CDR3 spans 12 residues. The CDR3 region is CASSRTNEKLLF. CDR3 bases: TGTGCCAGCAGCCGAACTAATGAAAAACTGCTTTTT.

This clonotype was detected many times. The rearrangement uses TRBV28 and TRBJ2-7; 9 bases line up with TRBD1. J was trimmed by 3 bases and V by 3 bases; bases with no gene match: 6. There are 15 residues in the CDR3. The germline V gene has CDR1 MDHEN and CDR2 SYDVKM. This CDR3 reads CASSFPGQGDYEQYF. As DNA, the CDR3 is TGTGCCAGCAGTTTTCCGGGACAGGGCGACTACGAGCAGTACTTC.